Following are 10 T cell receptor beta chains from one sample sequenced in a study of sequential checkpoint blockade in melanoma (dated 2019 in TCRdb). Libraries were prepared through the immunoSEQ multiplex PCR assay. TCRdb provides this immuneACCESS table in a form limited to in-frame rearrangements. Some clones are lacking; in checked studies, under half of them reflect an unresolved V gene, and why the rest are absent is not known. The sample table lists around 15,000 clones, 90% to 95% of them with a count of one. The ten largest clones represent 24% of the sample. The treatment or condition label for this specimen denotes: randomized to nivolumab then ipilimumab (arm A) or the reverse (arm B). This specimen consisted of CD8+ T cells sorted from blood (inferred from file names), obtained from a patient given nivolumab and ipilimumab in sequence. The origin of the receptors is a human donor with melanoma.

The rearrangement uses TRBV27 and TRBJ1-5; 7 bases map to TRBD1. This CDR3 is built from 14 residues. The V gene's germline CDR1 is MNHEY and CDR2 SMNVEV (reference sequence). Trimming cost V 5 bases and J 4 bases; bases outside gene matches: 5. CDR3 sequence reads: CASSRQGQNQPQHF. CDR3 coding DNA: TGTGCCAGCAGTCGACAGGGCCAAAATCAGCCCCAGCATTTT.

The chain has TRBV11-2 and TRBJ1-1; TRBD1 might be the D (5 bases). Germline loops: CDR1 SGHAT, CDR2 FQNNGV. The CDR3 has 16 residues. V shed 3 bases and J shed 2 bases, with 16 bases lying between them. The CDR3 nucleotides read TGTGCCAGCAGCTTTTATCAGGGAAATGTAAACACTGAAGCTTTCTTT. Translated, it gives CASSFYQGNVNTEAFF. The full variable domain, its missing parts supplied by reference TRBV11-2 and TRBJ1-1, is EAGVAQSPRYKIIEKRQSVAFWCNPISGHATLYWYQQILGQGPKLLIQFQNNGVVDDSQLPKDRFSAERLKGVDSTLKIQPAKLEDSAVYLCASSFYQGNVNTEAFFGQGTRLTVV.

V gene TRBV4-3 combines with J gene TRBJ2-7; 12 bases map to TRBD2. CDR3 length equals 15 residues. Germline loops: CDR1 LGHNA, CDR2 YSLEER. The V gene end was trimmed by 1 base and the J gene end by 5 bases; junction bases not matched to a gene: 3. The CDR3 coding sequence is TGCGCCAGCAGCCAAGTACTAGCGGGAGGAAACGAGCAGTACTTC. Translation: CASSQVLAGGNEQYF.

The CDR3 sequence: CASRLGTGGPQPQHF. CDR3 nucleotides: TGTGCCAGCAGGCTTGGGACAGGGGGCCCTCAGCCCCAGCATTTT. The rearrangement links TRBV27 to TRBJ1-5, with 12 bases lining up with TRBD1. The germline CDR1 and CDR2 sequences are MNHEY and SMNVEV (reference sequence). Trimming at V came to 6 bases and at J to 6 bases, leaving 6 bases not matched to a gene. CDR3 length: 15 amino acids.

This chain joins TRBV7-3 and TRBJ2-7, with D hard to call. The germline CDR1 and CDR2 sequences are SGHTA and FQGTGA. The CDR3 is made up of 14 amino acids. Trimming removed 0 bases at V and 7 bases at J, with 13 bases between. This chain's CDR3 is CASSLTVAGSEQYF. The CDR3 region has the DNA TGTGCCAGCAGCTTAACGGTGGCTGGTTCAGAGCAGTACTTC.

For this clone: A read error may account for a junction end that differs from germline. The J gene is TRBJ2-7, the V gene TRBV7-3; 8 nucleotides align to TRBD1. The CDR3 contains 13 residues. Germline loops: CDR1 SGHTA, CDR2 FQGTGA. CDR3 in DNA: TGTGCCAGCAGCCTAACCGACAGGGGCGAGCAGTACTTC. It is translated as CASSLTDRGEQYF.

The chain carries TRBV19 and TRBJ2-7, with D possibly being TRBD2 (6 bases). Trimming stripped 5 bases from V and 3 bases from J, with 20 bases between. CDR3 size: 16 residues. In germline, CDR1 is LNHDA, CDR2 SQIVND (reference sequence). Here the CDR3 DNA reads TGTGCCAGTAGTCCTTCCGGGACTTCCCCTTTCTACGAGCAGTACGTC. Its translation: CASSPSGTSPFYEQYV.

This chain joins TRBV10-3 and TRBJ1-5, with D unresolved. Germline CDR1 and CDR2: ENHRY and SYGVKD. The CDR3 has 15 residues. The V end was cut by 4 bases, the J end by 4 bases, with 14 bases between. CDR3: CAISAVTLPNQPQHF. In DNA, the CDR3 is TGTGCCATCAGTGCGGTAACCCTGCCTAATCAGCCCCAGCATTTT.

This rearrangement joins TRBV4-3 to TRBJ1-1; no clear D gene. Per germline, CDR1 LGHNA and CDR2 YSLEER. V shed 1 base and J shed 5 bases, with 11 bases lying between them. This CDR3 has 14 residues. This CDR3 is CASSQGAGRTEAFF. The CDR3 DNA is TGCGCCAGCAGCCAAGGCGCGGGGAGGACTGAAGCTTTCTTT.

Concerning this clone: Other DNA sequences of this sample code for an identical CDR3. This chain joins TRBV19 and TRBJ2-7; 9 nucleotides agree with TRBD1. The ends lost 3 bases at V and 3 bases at J; junction bases unmatched: 3. Germline V gene lookup returns CDR1 LNHDA and CDR2 SQIVND (reference sequence). This CDR3 region has 14 residues. This CDR3 reads CASSMTGGIYEQYF. The CDR3 nucleotides are TGTGCCAGTAGTATGACAGGGGGAATCTACGAGCAGTACTTC.